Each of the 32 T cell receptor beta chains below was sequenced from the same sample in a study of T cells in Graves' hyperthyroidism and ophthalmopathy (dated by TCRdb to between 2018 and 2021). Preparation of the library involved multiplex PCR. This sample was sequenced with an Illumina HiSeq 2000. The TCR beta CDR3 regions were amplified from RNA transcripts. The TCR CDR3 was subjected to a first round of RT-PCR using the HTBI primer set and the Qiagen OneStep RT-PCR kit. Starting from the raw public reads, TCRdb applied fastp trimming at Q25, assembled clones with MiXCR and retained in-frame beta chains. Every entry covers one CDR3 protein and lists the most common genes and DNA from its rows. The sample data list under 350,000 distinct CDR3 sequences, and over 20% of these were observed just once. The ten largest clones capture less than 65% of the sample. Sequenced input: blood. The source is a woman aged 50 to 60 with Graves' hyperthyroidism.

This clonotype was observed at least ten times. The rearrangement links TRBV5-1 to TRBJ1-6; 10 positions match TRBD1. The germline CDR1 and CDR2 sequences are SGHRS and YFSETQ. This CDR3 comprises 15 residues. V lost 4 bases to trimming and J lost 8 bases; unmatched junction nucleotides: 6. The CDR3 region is CASSLGDRGHSPLHF. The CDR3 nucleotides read TGCGCCAGCAGCCTCGGGGACAGGGGTCATTCACCCCTCCACTTT.

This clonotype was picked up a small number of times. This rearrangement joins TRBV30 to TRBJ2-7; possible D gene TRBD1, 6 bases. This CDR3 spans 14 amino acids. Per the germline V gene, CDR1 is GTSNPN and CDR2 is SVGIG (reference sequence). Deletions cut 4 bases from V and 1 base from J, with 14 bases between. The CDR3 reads CAWIRDTSSYEQYF. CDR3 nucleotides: TGTGCCTGGATCCGGGACACCTCGTCCTACGAGCAGTACTTC.

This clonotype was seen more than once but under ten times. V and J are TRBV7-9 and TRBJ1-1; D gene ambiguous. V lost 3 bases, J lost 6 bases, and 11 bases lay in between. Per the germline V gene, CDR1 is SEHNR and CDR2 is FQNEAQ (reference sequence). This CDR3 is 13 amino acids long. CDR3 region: CASSFGGNAEAFF. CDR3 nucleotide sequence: TGTGCCAGCAGCTTTGGTGGAAACGCTGAAGCTTTCTTT.

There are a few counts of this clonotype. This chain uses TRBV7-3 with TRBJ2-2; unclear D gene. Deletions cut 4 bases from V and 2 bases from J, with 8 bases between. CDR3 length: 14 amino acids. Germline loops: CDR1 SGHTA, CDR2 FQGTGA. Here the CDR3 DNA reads TGTGCCAGCAGCTCGAACCGTAACACCGGGGAGCTGTTTTTT. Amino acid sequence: CASSSNRNTGELFF.

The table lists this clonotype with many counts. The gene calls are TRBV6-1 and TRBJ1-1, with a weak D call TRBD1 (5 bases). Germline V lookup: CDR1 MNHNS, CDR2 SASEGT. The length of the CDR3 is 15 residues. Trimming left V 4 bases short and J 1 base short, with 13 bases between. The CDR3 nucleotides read TGTGCCAGCAGTGGCTGGGGCAGGCCGAACACTGAAGCTTTCTTT. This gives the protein CASSGWGRPNTEAFF.

CDR3 loop: CATSEGRPTDTQYF. The CDR3 coding sequence is TGTGCCACCAGTGAGGGCCGGCCCACAGATACGCAGTATTTT. The chain carries TRBV24-1 and TRBJ2-3, with D unclear. Trimming left V 4 bases short and J 2 bases short, with 9 bases between. There are 14 residues in the CDR3. The germline V gene has CDR1 KGHDR and CDR2 SFDVKD.

The CDR3: CASSPGGVNEKLFF. The CDR3 region has the DNA TGCGCCAGCAGCCCAGGGGGGGTTAATGAAAAACTGTTTTTT. The chain combines TRBV5-1 with TRBJ1-4; 7 nucleotides agree with TRBD1. The CDR3 runs to 14 residues. The junction had 4 bases not matched to a gene; V was cut back by 4 bases and J by 4 bases. Germline V gene data show CDR1 as SGHRS and CDR2 as YFSETQ.

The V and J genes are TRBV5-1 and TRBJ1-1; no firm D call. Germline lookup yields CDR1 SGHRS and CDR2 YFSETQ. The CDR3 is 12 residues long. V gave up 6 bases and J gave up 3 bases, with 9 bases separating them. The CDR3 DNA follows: TGCGCCAGCATGAGGGAGGACACTGAAGCTTTCTTT. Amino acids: CASMREDTEAFF.

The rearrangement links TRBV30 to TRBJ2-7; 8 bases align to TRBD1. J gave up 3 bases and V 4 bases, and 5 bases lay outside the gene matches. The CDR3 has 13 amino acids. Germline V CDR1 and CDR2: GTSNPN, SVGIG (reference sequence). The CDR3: CAWTTGVGYEQYF. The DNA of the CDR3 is TGTGCCTGGACGACAGGGGTCGGCTACGAGCAGTACTTC.

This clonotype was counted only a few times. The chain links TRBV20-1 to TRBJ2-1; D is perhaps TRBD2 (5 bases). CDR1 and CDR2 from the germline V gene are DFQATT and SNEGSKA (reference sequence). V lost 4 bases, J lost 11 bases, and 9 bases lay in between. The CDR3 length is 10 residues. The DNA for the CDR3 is TGCAGTGCTATTAGGACTCAGCAGTTCTTC. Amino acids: CSAIRTQQFF.

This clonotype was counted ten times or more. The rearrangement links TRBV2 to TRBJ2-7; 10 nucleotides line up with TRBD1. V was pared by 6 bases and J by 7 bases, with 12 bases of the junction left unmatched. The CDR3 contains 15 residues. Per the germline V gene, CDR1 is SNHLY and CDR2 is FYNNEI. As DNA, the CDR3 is TGTGCCAGCAGAAAGCATCCCGGGACAGGGGATGAGCAGTACTTC. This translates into CASRKHPGTGDEQYF.

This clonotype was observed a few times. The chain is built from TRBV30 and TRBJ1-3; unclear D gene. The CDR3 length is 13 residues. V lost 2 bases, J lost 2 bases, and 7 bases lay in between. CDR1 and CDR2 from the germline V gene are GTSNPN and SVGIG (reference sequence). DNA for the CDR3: TGTGCCTGGAGTCCGGTGACTGGAAACACCATATATTTT. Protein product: CAWSPVTGNTIYF.

As DNA, the CDR3 is TGCAGTGGTCTAGCGGGACTGTTCAATGAGCAGTTCTTC. The encoded protein is CSGLAGLFNEQFF. The chain has TRBV20-1 and TRBJ2-1, with TRBD2 matching 9 bases. V lost 7 bases, J lost 6 bases, and 7 bases stayed unmatched. CDR3 length equals 13 residues. The germline gives CDR1 DFQATT, CDR2 SNEGSKA (reference sequence).

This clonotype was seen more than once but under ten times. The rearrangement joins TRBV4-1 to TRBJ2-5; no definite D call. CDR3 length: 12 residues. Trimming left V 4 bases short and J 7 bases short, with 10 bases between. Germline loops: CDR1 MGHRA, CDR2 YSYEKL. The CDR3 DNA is TGCGCCAGCAGCCTTTTACGAGGGACCCAGTACTTC. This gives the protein CASSLLRGTQYF.

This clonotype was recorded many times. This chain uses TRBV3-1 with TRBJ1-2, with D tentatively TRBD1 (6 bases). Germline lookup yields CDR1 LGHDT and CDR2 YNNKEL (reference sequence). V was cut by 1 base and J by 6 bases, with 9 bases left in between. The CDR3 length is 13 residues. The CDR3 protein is CASSQGQGHGYTF. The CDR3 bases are TGTGCCAGCAGCCAAGGGCAGGGGCATGGCTACACCTTC.

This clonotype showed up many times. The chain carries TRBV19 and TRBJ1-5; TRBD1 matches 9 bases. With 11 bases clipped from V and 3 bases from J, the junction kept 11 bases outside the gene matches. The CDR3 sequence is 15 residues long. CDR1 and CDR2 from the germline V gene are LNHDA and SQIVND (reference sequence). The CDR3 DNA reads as TGTGCCTCCATGGGACAGGGCAGTAACAATCAGCCCCAGCATTTT. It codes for CASMGQGSNNQPQHF. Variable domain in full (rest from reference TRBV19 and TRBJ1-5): DGGITQSPKYLFRKEGQNVTLSCEQNLNHDAMYWYRQDPGQGLRLIYYSQIVNDFQKGDIAEGYSVSREKKESFPLTVTSAQKNPTAFYLCASMGQGSNNQPQHFGDGTRLSIL.

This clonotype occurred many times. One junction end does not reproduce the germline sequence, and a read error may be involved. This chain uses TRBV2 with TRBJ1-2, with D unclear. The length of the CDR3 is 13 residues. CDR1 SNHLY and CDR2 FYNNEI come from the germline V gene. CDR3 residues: CASSEGVGYGYTF. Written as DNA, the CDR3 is TGTGCCAGCAGCGAAGGTGTCGGCTATGGCTACACCTTC.

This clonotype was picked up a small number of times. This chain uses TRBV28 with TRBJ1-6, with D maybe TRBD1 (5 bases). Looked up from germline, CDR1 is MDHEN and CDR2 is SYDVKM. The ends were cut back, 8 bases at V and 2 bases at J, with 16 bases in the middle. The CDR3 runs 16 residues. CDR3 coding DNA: TGTGCCAGCCATCCTTCTACGGGACCCTATAATTCACCCCTCCACTTT. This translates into CASHPSTGPYNSPLHF.

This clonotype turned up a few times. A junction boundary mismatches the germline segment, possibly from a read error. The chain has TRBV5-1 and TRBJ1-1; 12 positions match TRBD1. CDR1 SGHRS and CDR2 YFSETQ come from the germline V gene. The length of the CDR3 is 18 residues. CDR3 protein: CASNLRLGTGGSGTEAFF. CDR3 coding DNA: TGCGCCAGCAACTTGAGGCTCGGGACAGGGGGCTCGGGGACTGAAGCTTTCTTT.

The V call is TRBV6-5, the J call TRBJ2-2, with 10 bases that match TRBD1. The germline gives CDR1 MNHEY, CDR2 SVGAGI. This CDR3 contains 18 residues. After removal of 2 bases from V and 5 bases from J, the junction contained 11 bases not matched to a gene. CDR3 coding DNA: TGTGCCAGCAGTTACGGGGTTCTGGGGACAGGGGTAACCGGGGAGCTGTTTTTT. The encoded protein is CASSYGVLGTGVTGELFF.

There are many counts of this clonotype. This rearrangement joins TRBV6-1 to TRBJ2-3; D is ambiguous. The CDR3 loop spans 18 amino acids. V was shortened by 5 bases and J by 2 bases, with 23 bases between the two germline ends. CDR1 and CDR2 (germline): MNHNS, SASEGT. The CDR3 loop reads CASSPQTRPLGITDTQYF. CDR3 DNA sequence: TGTGCCAGCAGTCCCCAAACGCGGCCCTTGGGAATCACAGATACGCAGTATTTT.

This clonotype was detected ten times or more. As DNA, the CDR3 is TGTGCCAGCAGCTTTACAGGCCCTGGGAATGAGCAGTTCTTC. As protein: CASSFTGPGNEQFF. The gene calls are TRBV7-9 and TRBJ2-1; the D gene is possibly TRBD1 (5 bases). The CDR3 loop spans 14 amino acids. Germline V gene sequence: CDR1 SEHNR, CDR2 FQNEAQ (reference sequence). Between the trimmed V and J ends, which lost 3 bases and 7 bases, there was a span of 13 bases. Full variable domain (missing parts from reference TRBV7-9 and TRBJ2-1): DTGVSQNPRHKITKRGQNVTFRCDPISEHNRLYWYRQTLGQGPEFLTYFQNEAQLEKSRLLSDRFSAERPKGSFSTLEIQRTEQGDSAMYLCASSFTGPGNEQFFGPGTRLTVL.

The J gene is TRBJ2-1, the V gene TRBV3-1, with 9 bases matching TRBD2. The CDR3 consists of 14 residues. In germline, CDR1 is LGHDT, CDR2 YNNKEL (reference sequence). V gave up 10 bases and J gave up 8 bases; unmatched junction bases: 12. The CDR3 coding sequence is TGTGCCACGGGCGATAGCGGGGGTGGCGATGAGCAGTTCTTC. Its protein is CATGDSGGGDEQFF.

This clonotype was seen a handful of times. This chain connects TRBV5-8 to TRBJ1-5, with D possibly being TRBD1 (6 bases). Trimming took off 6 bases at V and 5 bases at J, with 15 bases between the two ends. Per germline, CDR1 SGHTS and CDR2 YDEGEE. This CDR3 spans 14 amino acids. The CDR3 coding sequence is TGTGCCAGCATCCCACAGGGAGAGGATCAGCCCCAGCATTTT. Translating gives CASIPQGEDQPQHF.

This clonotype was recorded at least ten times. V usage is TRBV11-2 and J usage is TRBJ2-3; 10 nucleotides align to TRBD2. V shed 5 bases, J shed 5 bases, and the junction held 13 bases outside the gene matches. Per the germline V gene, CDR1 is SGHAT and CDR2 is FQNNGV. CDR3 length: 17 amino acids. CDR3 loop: CASSPSSGGLGLDTQYF. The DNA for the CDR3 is TGTGCCAGCAGCCCCAGTAGCGGGGGGCTTGGGTTAGATACGCAGTATTTT. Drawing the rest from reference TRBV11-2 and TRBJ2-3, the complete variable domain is EAGVAQSPRYKIIEKRQSVAFWCNPISGHATLYWYQQILGQGPKLLIQFQNNGVVDDSQLPKDRFSAERLKGVDSTLKIQPAKLEDSAVYLCASSPSSGGLGLDTQYFGPGTRLTVL.

CDR3 protein: CAAWTGGETQYF. The CDR3 DNA reads TGTGCCGCGTGGACGGGTGGGGAGACCCAGTACTTC. This rearrangement joins TRBV27 to TRBJ2-5; no definite D call. The CDR3 spans 12 residues. Germline CDR1 and CDR2: MNHEY and SMNVEV (reference sequence). Trimming removed 11 bases at V and 5 bases at J, with 15 bases between.

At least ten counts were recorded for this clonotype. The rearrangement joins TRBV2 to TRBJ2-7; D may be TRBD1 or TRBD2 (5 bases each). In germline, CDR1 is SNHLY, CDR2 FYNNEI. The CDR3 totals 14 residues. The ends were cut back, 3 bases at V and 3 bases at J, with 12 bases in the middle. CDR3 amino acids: CASSEGRTLYEQYF. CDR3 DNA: TGTGCCAGCAGTGAGGGACGGACGCTCTACGAGCAGTACTTC.

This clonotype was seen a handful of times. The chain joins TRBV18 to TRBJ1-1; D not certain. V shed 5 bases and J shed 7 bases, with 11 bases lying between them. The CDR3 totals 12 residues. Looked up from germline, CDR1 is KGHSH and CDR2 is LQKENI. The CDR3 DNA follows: TGTGCCAGCTCAGAACAAGGTATTGAAGCTTTCTTT. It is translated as CASSEQGIEAFF.

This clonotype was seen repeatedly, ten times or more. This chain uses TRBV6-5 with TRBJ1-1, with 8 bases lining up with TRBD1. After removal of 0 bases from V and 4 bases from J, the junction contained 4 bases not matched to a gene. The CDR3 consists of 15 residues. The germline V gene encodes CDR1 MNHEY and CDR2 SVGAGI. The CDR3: CASSYSQGGVTEAFF. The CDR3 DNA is TGTGCCAGCAGTTACTCACAGGGGGGAGTCACTGAAGCTTTCTTT.

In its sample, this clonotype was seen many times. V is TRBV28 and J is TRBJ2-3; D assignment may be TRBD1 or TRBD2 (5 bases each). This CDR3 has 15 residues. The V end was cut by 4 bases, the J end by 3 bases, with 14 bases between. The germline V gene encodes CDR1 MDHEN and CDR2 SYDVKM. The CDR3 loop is CASSSHARGTDTQYF. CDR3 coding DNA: TGTGCCAGCAGTTCGCATGCGAGGGGAACAGATACGCAGTATTTT.

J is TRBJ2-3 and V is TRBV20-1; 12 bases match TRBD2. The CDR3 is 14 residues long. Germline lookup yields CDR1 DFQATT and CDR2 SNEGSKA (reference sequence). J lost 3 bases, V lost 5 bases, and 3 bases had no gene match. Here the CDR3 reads CSARTSGNTDTQYF. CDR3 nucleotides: TGCAGTGCTCGGACTAGCGGGAATACAGATACGCAGTATTTT.

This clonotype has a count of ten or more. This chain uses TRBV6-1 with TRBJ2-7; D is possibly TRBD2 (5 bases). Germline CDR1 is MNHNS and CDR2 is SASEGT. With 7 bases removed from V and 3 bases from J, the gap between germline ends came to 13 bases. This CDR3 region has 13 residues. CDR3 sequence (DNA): TGTGCCAGCACCCACCCGGGGAACTACGAGCAGTACTTC. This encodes CASTHPGNYEQYF.